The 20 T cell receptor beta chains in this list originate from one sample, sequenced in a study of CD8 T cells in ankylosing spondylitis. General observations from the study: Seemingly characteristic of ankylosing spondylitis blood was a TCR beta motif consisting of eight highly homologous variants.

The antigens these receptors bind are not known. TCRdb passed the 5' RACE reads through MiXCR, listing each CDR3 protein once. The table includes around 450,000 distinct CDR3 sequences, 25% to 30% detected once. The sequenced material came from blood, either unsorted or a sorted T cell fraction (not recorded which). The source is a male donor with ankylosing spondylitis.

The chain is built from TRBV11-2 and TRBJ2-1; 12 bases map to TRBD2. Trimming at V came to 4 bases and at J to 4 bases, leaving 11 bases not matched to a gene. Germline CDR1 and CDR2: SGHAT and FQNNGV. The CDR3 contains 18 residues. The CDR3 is CASSWTSGDNQGYNEQFF. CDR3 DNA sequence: TGTGCCAGCAGCTGGACTAGCGGGGATAATCAGGGTTACAATGAGCAGTTCTTC.

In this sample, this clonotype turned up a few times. The CDR3 nucleotides are TGTGCCAGCAGCCTCAGACAGGAATACGAGCAGTACGTC. Its protein product is CASSLRQEYEQYV. This chain connects TRBV5-5 to TRBJ2-7; the D gene is possibly TRBD1 (6 bases). This CDR3 has 13 amino acids. Germline assignment: CDR1 SGHKS and CDR2 YYEKEE (reference sequence). Trimming removed 4 bases from V and 4 bases from J, with 12 bases in between.

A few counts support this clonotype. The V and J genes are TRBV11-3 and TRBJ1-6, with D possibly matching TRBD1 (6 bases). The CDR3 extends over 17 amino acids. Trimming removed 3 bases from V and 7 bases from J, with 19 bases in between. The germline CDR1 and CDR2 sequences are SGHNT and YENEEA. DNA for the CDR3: TGTGCCAGCAGCTTTTTCGGTGTCCGCCAGGGGAATTCACCCCTCCACTTT. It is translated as CASSFFGVRQGNSPLHF.

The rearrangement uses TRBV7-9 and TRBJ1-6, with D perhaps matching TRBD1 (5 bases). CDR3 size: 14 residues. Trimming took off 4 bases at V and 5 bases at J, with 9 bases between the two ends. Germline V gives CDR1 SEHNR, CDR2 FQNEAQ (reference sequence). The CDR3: CASSSTENNSPLHF. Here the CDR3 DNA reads TGTGCCAGCAGCTCGACAGAGAATAATTCACCCCTCCACTTT.

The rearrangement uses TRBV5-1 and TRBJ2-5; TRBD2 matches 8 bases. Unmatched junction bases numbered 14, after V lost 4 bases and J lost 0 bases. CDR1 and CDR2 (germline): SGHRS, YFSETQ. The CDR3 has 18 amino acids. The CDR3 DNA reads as TGCGCCAGCAGCCCGGGGACTAGATTCCCCATGTACCAAGAGACCCAGTACTTC. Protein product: CASSPGTRFPMYQETQYF. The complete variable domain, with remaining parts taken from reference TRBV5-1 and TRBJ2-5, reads KAGVTQTPRYLIKTRGQQVTLSCSPISGHRSVSWYQQTPGQGLQFLFEYFSETQRNKGNFPGRFSGRQFSNSRSEMNVSTLELGDSALYLCASSPGTRFPMYQETQYFGPGTRLLVL.

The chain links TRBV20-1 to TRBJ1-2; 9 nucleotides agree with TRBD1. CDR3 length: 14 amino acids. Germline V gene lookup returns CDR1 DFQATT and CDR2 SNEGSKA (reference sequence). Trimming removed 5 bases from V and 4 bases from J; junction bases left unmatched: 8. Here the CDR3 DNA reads TGCAGTGCTGGGGACAGGGAAAGGAGCTATGGCTACACCTTC. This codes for CSAGDRERSYGYTF.

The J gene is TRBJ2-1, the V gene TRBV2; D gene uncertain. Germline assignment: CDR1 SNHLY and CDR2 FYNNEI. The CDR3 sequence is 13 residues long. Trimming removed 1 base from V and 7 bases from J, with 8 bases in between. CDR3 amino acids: CASSEEKGNEQFF. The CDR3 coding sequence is TGTGCCAGCAGTGAAGAGAAGGGAAATGAGCAGTTCTTC.

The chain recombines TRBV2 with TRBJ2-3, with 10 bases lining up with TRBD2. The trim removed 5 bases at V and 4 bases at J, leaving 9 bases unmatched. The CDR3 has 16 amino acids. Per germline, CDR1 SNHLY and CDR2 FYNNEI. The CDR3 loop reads CASSPGLALDADTQYF. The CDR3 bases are TGTGCCAGCAGTCCGGGACTAGCGTTAGATGCAGATACGCAGTATTTT. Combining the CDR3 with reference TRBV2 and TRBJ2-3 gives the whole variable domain EPEVTQTPSHQVTQMGQEVILRCVPISNHLYFYWYRQILGQKVEFLVSFYNNEISEKSEIFDDQFSVERPDGSNFTLKIRSTKLEDSAMYFCASSPGLALDADTQYFGPGTRLTVL.

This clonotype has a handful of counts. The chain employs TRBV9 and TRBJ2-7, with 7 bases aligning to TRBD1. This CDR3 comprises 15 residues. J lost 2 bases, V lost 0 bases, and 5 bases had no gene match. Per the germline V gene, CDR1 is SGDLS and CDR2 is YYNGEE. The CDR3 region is CASSVGRGQTYEQYF. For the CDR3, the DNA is TGTGCCAGCAGCGTAGGTAGGGGACAGACCTACGAGCAGTACTTC.

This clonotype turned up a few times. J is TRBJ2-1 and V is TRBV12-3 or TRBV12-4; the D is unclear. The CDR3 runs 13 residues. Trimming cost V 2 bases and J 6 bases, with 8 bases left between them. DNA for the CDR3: TGTGCCAGCAGTTTACGAACAGCCAATGAGCAGTTCTTC. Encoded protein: CASSLRTANEQFF.

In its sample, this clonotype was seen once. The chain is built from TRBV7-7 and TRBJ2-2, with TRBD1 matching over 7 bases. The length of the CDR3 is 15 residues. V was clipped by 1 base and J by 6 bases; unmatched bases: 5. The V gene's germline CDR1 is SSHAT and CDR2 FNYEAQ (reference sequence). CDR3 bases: TGTGCCAGCAGCTTAGACTCAACAGGGGCCGGGGAGCTGTTTTTT. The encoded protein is CASSLDSTGAGELFF. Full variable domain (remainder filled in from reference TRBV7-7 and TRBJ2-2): GAGVSQSPRYKVTKRGQDVTLRCDPISSHATLYWYQQALGQGPEFLTYFNYEAQPDKSGLPSDRFSAERPEGSISTLTIQRTEQRDSAMYRCASSLDSTGAGELFFGEGSRLTVL.

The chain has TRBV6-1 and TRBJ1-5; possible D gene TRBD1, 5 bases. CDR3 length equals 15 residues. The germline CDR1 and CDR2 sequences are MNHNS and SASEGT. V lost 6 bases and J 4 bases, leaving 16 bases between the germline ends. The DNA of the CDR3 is TGTGCCAGCAGACCACTGGGGGTAGGTAATCAGCCCCAGCATTTT. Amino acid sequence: CASRPLGVGNQPQHF.

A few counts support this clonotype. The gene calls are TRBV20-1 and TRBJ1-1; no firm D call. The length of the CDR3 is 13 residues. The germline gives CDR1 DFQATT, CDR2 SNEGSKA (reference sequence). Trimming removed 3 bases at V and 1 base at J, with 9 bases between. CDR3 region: CSARKGGNTEAFF. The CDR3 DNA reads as TGCAGTGCTAGGAAAGGTGGGAACACTGAAGCTTTCTTT.

CDR3 DNA sequence: TGTGCCTGGGGGGGGACAGATGATAGCAATCAGCCCCAGCATTTT. This gives the protein CAWGGTDDSNQPQHF. V gene TRBV30 combines with J gene TRBJ1-5; 7 bases match TRBD1. In germline, CDR1 is GTSNPN, CDR2 SVGIG (reference sequence). The V gene end was trimmed by 5 bases and the J gene end by 0 bases; junction bases not matched to a gene: 7. This CDR3 is built from 15 residues.

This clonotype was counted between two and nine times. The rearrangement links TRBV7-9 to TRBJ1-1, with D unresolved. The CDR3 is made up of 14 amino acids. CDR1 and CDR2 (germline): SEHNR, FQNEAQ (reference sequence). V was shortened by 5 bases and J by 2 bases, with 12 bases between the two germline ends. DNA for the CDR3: TGTGCCAGCAGCCTGATGGGATCAAACACTGAAGCTTTCTTT. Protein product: CASSLMGSNTEAFF.

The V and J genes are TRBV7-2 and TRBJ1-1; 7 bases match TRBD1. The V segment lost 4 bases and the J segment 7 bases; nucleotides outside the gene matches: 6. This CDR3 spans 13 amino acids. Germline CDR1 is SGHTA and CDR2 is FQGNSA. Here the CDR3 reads CASSSGQLIEAFF. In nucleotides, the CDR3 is TGTGCCAGCAGCTCGGGACAGCTGATTGAAGCTTTCTTT.

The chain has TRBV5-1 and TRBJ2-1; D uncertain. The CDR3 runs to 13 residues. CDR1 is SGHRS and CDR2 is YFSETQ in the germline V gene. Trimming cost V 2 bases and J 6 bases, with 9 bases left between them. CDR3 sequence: CASSFRGPNEQFF. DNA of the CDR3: TGCGCCAGCAGCTTCCGAGGCCCCAATGAGCAGTTCTTC.

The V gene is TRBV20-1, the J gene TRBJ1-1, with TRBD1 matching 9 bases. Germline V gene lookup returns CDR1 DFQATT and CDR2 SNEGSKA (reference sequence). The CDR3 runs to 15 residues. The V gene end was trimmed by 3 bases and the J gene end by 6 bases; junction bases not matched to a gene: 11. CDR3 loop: CSASAVTGGGSEAFF. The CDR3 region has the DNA TGCAGTGCTAGTGCGGTTACAGGGGGCGGGTCTGAAGCTTTCTTT.

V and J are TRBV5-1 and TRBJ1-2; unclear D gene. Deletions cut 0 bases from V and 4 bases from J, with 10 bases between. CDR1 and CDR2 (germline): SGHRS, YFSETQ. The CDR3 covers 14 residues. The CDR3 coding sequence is TGCGCCAGCAGCTTGGCCCCGAGAGTCTATGGCTACACCTTC. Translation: CASSLAPRVYGYTF.

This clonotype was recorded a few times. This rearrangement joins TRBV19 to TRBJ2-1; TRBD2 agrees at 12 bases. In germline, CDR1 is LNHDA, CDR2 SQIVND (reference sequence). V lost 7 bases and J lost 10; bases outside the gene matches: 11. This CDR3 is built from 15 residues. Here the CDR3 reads CASTRRLAGVREQFF. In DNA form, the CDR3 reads TGTGCCAGTACCAGACGACTAGCGGGAGTTAGGGAGCAGTTCTTC.